This entry describes one T cell receptor beta chain. The antigen is unknown. Libraries were prepared by immunoSEQ multiplex PCR; TCRdb keeps only in-frame clonotypes and omits some of them. The sample carries fewer than 45,000 clones, around 75% recorded once. The data belong to a study of cytotoxic CD8 clonotypes in ibrutinib-treated CLL. Study information: After treatment lasting a median 12 months, range 6 to 36, response samples were collected.

V gave up 7 bases and J gave up 4 bases; unmatched junction bases: 7. The V gene's germline CDR1 is MGHRA and CDR2 YSYEKL. This CDR3 is 15 amino acids long. Study results and caveats: Progressing and sustained-remission patients had different sampling times.

The chain carries TRBV4-1 and TRBJ2-1; 10 bases agree with TRBD2. Material: PBMCs, obtained at disease progression, from a patient treated with ibrutinib. The TCR originated in a human donor with chronic lymphocytic leukemia. The CDR3 DNA sequence: TGCGCCAGCAAAGAGCGGGGGGGATTATACAATGAGCAGTTCTTC. This gives the protein CASKERGGLYNEQFF.